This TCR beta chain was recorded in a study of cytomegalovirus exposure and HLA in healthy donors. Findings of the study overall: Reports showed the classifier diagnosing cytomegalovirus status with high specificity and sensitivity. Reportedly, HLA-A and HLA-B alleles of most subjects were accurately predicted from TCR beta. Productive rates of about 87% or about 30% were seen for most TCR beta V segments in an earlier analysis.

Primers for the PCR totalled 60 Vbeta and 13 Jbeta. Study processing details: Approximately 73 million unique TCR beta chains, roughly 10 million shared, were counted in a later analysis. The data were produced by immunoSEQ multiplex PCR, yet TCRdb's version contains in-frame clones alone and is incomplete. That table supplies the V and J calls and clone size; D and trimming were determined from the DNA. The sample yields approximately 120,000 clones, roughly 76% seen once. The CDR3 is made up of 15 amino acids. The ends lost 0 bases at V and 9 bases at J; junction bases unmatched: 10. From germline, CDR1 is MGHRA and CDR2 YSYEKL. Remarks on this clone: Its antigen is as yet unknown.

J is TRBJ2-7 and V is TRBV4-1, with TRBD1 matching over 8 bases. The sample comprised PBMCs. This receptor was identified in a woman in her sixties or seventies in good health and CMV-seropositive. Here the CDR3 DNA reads TGCGCCAGCAGCCAAGAAGTTCGGCAGGGGGCGAGGCAGTACTTC. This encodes CASSQEVRQGARQYF.